This T cell receptor (beta chain) was sequenced for a study of T cells in Graves' hyperthyroidism and ophthalmopathy (dated by TCRdb to between 2019 and 2020). Background on the whole study: Peripheral blood was sampled at the time of initial diagnosis, prior to any treatment. The study also compared thyroid tissue and blood T-cell repertoires from roughly 6 Graves' hyperthyroidism patients. TCR Vbeta CDR3 sequencing of around 130 peripheral blood samples (43 ophthalmopathy, 75 hyperthyroidism and about 17 progressor patients) is reported in the paper. The approximately 90 discovery patients were divided at random into training and test sets in a 7:3 ratio. To identify TCR V-J signatures that set the groups apart, the researchers used a discovery cohort of more than 95 patients, made up of 40 to 45 with Graves' ophthalmopathy and some 58 with stable Graves' hyperthyroidism. Prospective prediction of ophthalmopathy was tested in an independent validation cohort of 18 to 20 hyperthyroidism patients and around 16 patients who later progressed to ophthalmopathy. Following sampling, methimazole starting at 30 mg daily was given to hyperthyroidism patients, and high-dose intravenous methylprednisolone was given to ophthalmopathy patients. Findings and caveats that apply to the study as a whole: Sample size was not statistically predetermined, and blinding of investigators to group allocation was not performed. In validation, progression to ophthalmopathy was predicted by the model with nearly 71% sensitivity and 72.22% specificity, a median of approximately 6.5 months before onset. A 13 V-J signature model separated ophthalmopathy from stable hyperthyroidism, with around 90% sensitivity and 81.08% specificity in cross-validation and 80%/75% in testing. Most expanded thyroid clonotypes (frequency above 0.001) were also detected in blood, suggesting blood repertoires may reflect thyroid immune responses.

To note about this clonotype: The antigen it recognizes is unknown. A much larger clone differs from this one at a single base, so this may be a read error.

The TCR beta CDR3 regions were amplified from RNA transcripts. The TCR CDR3 was subjected to a first round of RT-PCR using the HTBI primer set and the Qiagen OneStep RT-PCR kit. Libraries were constructed in a second round of multiplex PCR, after which size selection and purification were carried out. Libraries were sequenced paired-end with 100 bp reads on an Illumina HiSeq2000. Turning to the authors' computational methods: Raw data were processed with SOAPnuke, discarding reads with adapters, uncalled bases, mean Phred below 15, or no exact constant-primer or identifier match. High-quality paired reads were merged with COPE v1.2.5, and unique nucleotide sequences were defined as clonotypes. MiTCR v1.1 was used to align clonotypes to the IMGT TRBV, TRBD and TRBJ reference segments. Only V-J combinations with frequency above 0.0001, covering 98% to 99.2% of repertoires, were analysed. The TCS score was defined as F50 (clonal expansion) divided by E x V (chaos), with BLOSUM62-based TCRdist calculated between CDR3 peptides within each V-J. Welch's t-statistics and random forest reduced some 510 V-J features to about 12, which were used in a naive Bayes classifier (R e1071). Through fastp at Q25 and MiXCR, TCRdb rebuilt clones from the public reads, retaining in-frame beta chains. Rows are unified per CDR3 protein, each entry keeping the most common DNA and genes. TCRdb's processing, not the authors' own work, is the source of the V and J calls. This sample lists about 700,000 distinct CDR3 sequences; approximately 14% were detected once. 10% of the sample is taken by the ten largest.

From a lookup of the germline V gene (reference sequence), CDR1 and CDR2 are SEHNR and FQNEAQ. The CDR3 measures 15 amino acids from cysteine to phenylalanine. CDR3 DNA is the only sequence kept; it has 45 bases, read in frame from the first base. Stable Graves' hyperthyroidism was defined as the absence of progression to ophthalmopathy over 18 months of follow-up. Hyperthyroidism patients were newly diagnosed, had a disease duration of under 2 months, and were aged 18 to 65 years. Patients with uncontrolled infections, other autoimmune diseases, pregnancy or lactation were excluded. Diagnoses were established on the basis of clinical symptoms, serum thyroxine and TRAb, thyroid ultrasound, and orbital computed tomography. PBMCs were separated from about 10 ml of fresh peripheral blood using Ficoll-Paque density gradient centrifugation. Total RNA was extracted using Trizol reagent, and RNA quality was assessed on an Agilent 2100 Bioanalyzer.

The chain couples TRBV7-9 to TRBJ2-1; confidence is insufficient to name the D gene. Judging by the DNA end, TRBJ2-7 fits better; the J call may be wrong. The clonotype originates from a woman between 18 and 29 years old with Graves' hyperthyroidism. Material: blood. The CDR3 reads as follows: CASSLGLTVDNEQYF. The DNA reads as follows: TGTGCCAGCAGCTTAGGATTGACCGTAGACAATGAGCAGTACTTC.